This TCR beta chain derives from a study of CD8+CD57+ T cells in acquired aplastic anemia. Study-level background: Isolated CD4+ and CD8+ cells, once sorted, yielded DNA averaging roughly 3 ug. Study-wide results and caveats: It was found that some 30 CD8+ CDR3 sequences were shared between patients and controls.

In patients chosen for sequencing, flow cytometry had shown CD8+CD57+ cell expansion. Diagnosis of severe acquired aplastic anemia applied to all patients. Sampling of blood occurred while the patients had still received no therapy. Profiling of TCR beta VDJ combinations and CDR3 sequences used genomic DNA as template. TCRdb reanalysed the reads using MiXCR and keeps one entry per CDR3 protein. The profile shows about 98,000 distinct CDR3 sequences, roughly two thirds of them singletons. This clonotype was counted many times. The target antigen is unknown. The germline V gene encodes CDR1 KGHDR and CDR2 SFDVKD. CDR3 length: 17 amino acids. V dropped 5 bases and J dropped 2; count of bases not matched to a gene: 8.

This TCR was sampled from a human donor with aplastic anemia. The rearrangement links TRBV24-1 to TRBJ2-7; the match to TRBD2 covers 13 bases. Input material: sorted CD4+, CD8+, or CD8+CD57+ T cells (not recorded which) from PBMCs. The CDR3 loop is CATSGGTSGTRTYEQYF. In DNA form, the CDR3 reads TGTGCCACCAGTGGGGGGACTAGCGGGACCAGAACCTACGAGCAGTACTTC.